Each of the 9 T cell receptor beta chains below was sequenced from the same sample in a study of memory CD4+ T cells and cytomegalovirus serostatus. TCRdb's copy holds only in-frame clones and misses some; the assay was immunoSEQ multiplex PCR. The repertoire holds 60,000 or so clones, approximately 77% seen once, with roughly 0.5% in the top ten. The sort gate was single viable CD3+CD4+CD8-CD45RO+ cells for memory CD4+ T cells. Sequencing used memory CD4+ T cells from blood. The receptor source for this set is an adult in good health and CMV-seronegative. Some clones in this sample may be carry-over from other donors' samples.

The V call is TRBV18, the J call TRBJ1-5, with 7 bases matching TRBD1. V lost 1 base and J lost 6; bases outside the gene matches: 6. The CDR3 is 15 residues long. The germline gives CDR1 KGHSH, CDR2 LQKENI. CDR3 region: CASSPQGALSQPQHF. DNA of the CDR3: TGTGCCAGCTCACCACAGGGGGCATTGAGTCAGCCCCAGCATTTT.

J is TRBJ2-5 and V is TRBV6-5; TRBD1 agrees at 8 bases. This CDR3 has 16 residues. Germline V gene sequence: CDR1 MNHEY, CDR2 SVGAGI. The V and J ends lost 0 bases and 4 bases, in that order; junction bases with no gene match: 7. CDR3 sequence reads: CASSYSGWGQVETQYF. In DNA, the CDR3 is TGTGCCAGCAGTTACTCGGGTTGGGGACAGGTAGAGACCCAGTACTTC.

This clone was counted only a few times. The chain combines TRBV30 with TRBJ1-1; TRBD1 might be the D (6 bases). Germline assignment: CDR1 GTSNPN and CDR2 SVGIG (reference sequence). The CDR3 has 12 residues. V lost 5 bases, J lost 7 bases, and 14 bases lay in between. In DNA, the CDR3 is TGTGCCTGGGCCCGGACAGCTAGTGAAGCTTTCTTT. This gives the protein CAWARTASEAFF.

V gene TRBV7-2 combines with J gene TRBJ2-1, with D possibly matching TRBD2 (6 bases). Germline V gives CDR1 SGHTA, CDR2 FQGNSA. With 6 bases removed from V and 4 bases from J, the gap between germline ends came to 16 bases. The CDR3 runs 15 residues. CDR3 amino acids: CASRGRTGLYNEQFF. CDR3 nucleotides: TGTGCCAGCAGGGGAAGAACGGGACTTTACAATGAGCAGTTCTTC.

This chain joins TRBV21-1 and TRBJ1-4; the D call TRBD1 from the table was never checked on the DNA. TRBV21-1 is a known pseudogene. This CDR3 is 18 amino acids long. Here the CDR3 reads CASSKGGQGHLLNEKLFF. CDR3 DNA: TGTGCCAGCAGCAAGGGCGGACAGGGTCACTTACTAAATGAAAAACTGTTTTTT.

The gene calls are TRBV18 and TRBJ2-5; no clear D. This CDR3 is 11 amino acids long. V lost 4 bases and J 2 bases, leaving 2 bases between the germline ends. From germline, CDR1 is KGHSH and CDR2 LQKENI. The DNA of the CDR3 is TGTGCCAGCTCACGTCAAGAGACCCAGTACTTC. Encoded protein: CASSRQETQYF. Full variable domain (rest looked up from reference TRBV18 and TRBJ2-5): NAGVMQNPRHLVRRRGQEARLRCSPMKGHSHVYWYRQLPEEGLKFMVYLQKENIIDESGMPKERFSAEFPKEGPSILRIQQVVRGDSAAYFCASSRQETQYFGPGTRLLVL.

This clone was counted once. The CDR3: CAISESLGGGGNQPQHF. Written as DNA, the CDR3 is TGTGCCATCAGTGAGTCGCTAGGGGGGGGTGGCAATCAGCCCCAGCATTTT. The chain links TRBV10-3 to TRBJ1-5; tentative D call: TRBD1 (6 bases). The CDR3 runs 17 residues. V gave up 0 bases and J gave up 2 bases, with 14 bases separating them. Germline values: CDR1 ENHRY, CDR2 SYGVKD.

The CDR3 region has the DNA TGTGCCAGCAGTTCGACCAGGGGGACTCAGCCCCAGCATTTT. Translating gives CASSSTRGTQPQHF. The chain combines TRBV28 with TRBJ1-5, with 7 bases matching TRBD1. V lost 4 bases and J lost 6; bases outside the gene matches: 6. Germline CDR1 MDHEN, CDR2 SYDVKM. The CDR3 runs to 14 residues. The whole variable domain, filled in from reference TRBV28 and TRBJ1-5, reads DVKVTQSSRYLVKRTGEKVFLECVQDMDHENMFWYRQDPGLGLRLIYFSYDVKMKEKGDIPEGYSVSREKKERFSLILESASTNQTSMYLCASSSTRGTQPQHFGDGTRLSIL.

The chain uses TRBV7-2 and TRBJ2-7, with TRBD1 identical over 8 bases. The germline V gene has CDR1 SGHTA and CDR2 FQGNSA. The CDR3 contains 14 residues. V was clipped by 3 bases and J by 3 bases; unmatched bases: 4. The CDR3 DNA follows: TGTGCCAGCAGCTTCAGGGGGCGCCTCTACGAGCAGTACTTC. Translating it yields CASSFRGRLYEQYF.